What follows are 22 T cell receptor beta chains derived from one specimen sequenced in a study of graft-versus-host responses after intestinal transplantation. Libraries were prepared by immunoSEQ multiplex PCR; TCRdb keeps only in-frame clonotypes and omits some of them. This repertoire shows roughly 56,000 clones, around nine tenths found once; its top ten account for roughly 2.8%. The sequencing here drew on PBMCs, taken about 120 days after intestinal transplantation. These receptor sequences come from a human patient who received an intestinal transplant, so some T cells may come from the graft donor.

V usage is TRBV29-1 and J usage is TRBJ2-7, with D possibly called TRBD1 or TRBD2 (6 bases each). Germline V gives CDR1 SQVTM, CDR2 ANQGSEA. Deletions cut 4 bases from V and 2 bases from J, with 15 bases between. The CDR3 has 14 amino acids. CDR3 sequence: CSVGVIGGPYEQYF. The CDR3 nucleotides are TGCAGCGTTGGGGTAATCGGGGGCCCCTACGAGCAGTACTTC.

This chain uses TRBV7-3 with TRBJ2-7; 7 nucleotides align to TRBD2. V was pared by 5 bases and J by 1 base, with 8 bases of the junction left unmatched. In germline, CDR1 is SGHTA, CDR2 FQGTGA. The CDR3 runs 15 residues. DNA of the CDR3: TGTGCCAGCAGCCCTGCCCCCGGGGGGTCCTACGAGCAGTACTTC. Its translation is CASSPAPGGSYEQYF.

The CDR3 loop reads CASSEYRGSYEQYF. CDR3 bases: TGTGCCAGCAGTGAGTACAGGGGCTCCTACGAGCAGTACTTC. The V call is TRBV6-5, the J call TRBJ2-7; 7 nucleotides line up with TRBD1. Germline lookup yields CDR1 MNHEY and CDR2 SVGAGI. With V trimmed by 5 bases and J by 0 bases, 4 bases remained unmatched. This CDR3 is 14 amino acids long.

The CDR3 bases are TGTGCCACCAGCGAGGGAGGGGGCGCCGGCCAGCCCCAGCATTTT. Translation gives CATSEGGGAGQPQHF. The rearrangement uses TRBV15 and TRBJ1-5; TRBD1 matches at 7 bases. J gave up 7 bases and V 5 bases, and 11 bases lay outside the gene matches. The CDR3 totals 15 residues. Germline CDR1 LNHNV, CDR2 YYDKDF (reference sequence).

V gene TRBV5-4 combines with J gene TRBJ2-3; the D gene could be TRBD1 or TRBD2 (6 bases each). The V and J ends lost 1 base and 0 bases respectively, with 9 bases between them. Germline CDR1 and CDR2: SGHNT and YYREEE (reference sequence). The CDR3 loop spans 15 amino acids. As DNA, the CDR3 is TGTGCCAGCAGCTTGAGGGGGGCTAGCACAGATACGCAGTATTTT. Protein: CASSLRGASTDTQYF.

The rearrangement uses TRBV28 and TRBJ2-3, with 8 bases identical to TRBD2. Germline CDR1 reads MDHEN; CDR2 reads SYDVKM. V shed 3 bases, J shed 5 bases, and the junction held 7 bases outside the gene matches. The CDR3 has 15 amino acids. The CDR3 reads CASSFGTRPLDTQYF. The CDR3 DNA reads TGTGCCAGCAGTTTTGGGACTAGACCCCTAGATACGCAGTATTTT.

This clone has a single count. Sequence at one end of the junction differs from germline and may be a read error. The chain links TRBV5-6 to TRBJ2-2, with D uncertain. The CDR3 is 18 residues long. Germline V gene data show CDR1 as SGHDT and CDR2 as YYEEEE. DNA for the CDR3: TGTGCCAACAGCTTGTTGTTTCGGGTAACCCCGAACACCGGGGAGCTGTTTTTT. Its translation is CANSLLFRVTPNTGELFF.

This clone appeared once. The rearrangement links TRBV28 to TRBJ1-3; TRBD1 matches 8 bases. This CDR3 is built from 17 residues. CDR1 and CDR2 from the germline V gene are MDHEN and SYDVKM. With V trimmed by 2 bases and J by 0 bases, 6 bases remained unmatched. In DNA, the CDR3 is TGTGCCAGCAGTTTAGGGGGACAGGCCGTCTCTGGAAACACCATATATTTT. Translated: CASSLGGQAVSGNTIYF. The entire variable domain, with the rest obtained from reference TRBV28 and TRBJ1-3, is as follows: DVKVTQSSRYLVKRTGEKVFLECVQDMDHENMFWYRQDPGLGLRLIYFSYDVKMKEKGDIPEGYSVSREKKERFSLILESASTNQTSMYLCASSLGGQAVSGNTIYFGEGSWLTVV.

Here the CDR3 reads CSVETTGGGRETQYF. The CDR3 nucleotides read TGCAGCGTTGAAACAACAGGGGGCGGGAGAGAGACCCAGTACTTC. This rearrangement joins TRBV29-1 to TRBJ2-5, with 9 bases fitting TRBD1. CDR3 length equals 15 residues. The germline V gene encodes CDR1 SQVTM and CDR2 ANQGSEA. V shed 2 bases and J 4 bases; nucleotides not matched to a gene: 8.

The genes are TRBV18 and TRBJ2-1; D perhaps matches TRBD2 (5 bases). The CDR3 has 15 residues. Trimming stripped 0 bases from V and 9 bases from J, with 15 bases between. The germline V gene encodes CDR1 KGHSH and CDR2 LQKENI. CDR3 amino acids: CASSPPGSRSREQFF. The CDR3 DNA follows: TGTGCCAGCTCACCACCGGGGAGTAGGAGCCGTGAGCAGTTCTTC.

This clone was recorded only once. The CDR3 DNA reads as TGTGCCAGCAGCGACGACAGGGGCTATAATTCACCCCTCCACTTT. This encodes CASSDDRGYNSPLHF. V and J are TRBV5-6 and TRBJ1-6; 8 nucleotides match TRBD1. Germline loops: CDR1 SGHDT, CDR2 YYEEEE. CDR3 length equals 15 residues. Trimming cost V 4 bases and J 3 bases; bases outside gene matches: 3.

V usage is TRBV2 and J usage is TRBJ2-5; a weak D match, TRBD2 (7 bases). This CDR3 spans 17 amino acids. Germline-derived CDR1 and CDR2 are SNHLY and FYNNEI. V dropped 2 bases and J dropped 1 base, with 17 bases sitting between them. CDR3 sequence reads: CASSEREWGGLQETQYF. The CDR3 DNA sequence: TGTGCCAGCAGTGAAAGAGAGTGGGGGGGGCTCCAAGAGACCCAGTACTTC.

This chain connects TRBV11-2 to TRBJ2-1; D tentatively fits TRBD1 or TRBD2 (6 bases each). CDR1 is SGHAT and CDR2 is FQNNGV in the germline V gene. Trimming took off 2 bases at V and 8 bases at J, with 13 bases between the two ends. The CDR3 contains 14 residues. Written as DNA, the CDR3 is TGTGCCAGCAGCTTATTCGGGGGCGGGGATGAGCAGTTCTTC. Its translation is CASSLFGGGDEQFF.

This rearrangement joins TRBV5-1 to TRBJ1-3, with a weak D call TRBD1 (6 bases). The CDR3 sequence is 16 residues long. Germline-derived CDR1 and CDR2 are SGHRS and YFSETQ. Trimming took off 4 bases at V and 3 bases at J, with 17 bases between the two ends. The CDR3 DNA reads TGCGCCAGCAGCCCAATTGGGCAGGGGTTTGGAAACACCATATATTTT. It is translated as CASSPIGQGFGNTIYF.

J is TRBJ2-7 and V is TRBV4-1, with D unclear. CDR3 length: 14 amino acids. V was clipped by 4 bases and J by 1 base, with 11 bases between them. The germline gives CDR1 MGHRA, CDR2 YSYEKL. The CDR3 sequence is CASSLTYPSYEQYF. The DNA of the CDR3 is TGCGCCAGCAGCCTAACATACCCATCCTACGAGCAGTACTTC.

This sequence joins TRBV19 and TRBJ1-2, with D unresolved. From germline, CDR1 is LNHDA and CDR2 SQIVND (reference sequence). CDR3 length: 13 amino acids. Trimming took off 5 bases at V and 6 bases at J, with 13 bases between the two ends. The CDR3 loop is CASSPRTADGYTF. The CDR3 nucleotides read TGTGCCAGTAGTCCTCGAACAGCTGATGGCTACACCTTC.

CDR3 nucleotides: TGTGCCAGCAGTTTACTCGCGGGGGAATACAATGAGCAGTTCTTC. Its protein product is CASSLLAGEYNEQFF. The genes are TRBV28 and TRBJ2-1; 7 positions match TRBD2. The CDR3 contains 15 residues. Germline-derived CDR1 and CDR2 are MDHEN and SYDVKM. Germline trimming cut 2 bases from V and 4 bases from J; bases unmatched to any gene: 5.

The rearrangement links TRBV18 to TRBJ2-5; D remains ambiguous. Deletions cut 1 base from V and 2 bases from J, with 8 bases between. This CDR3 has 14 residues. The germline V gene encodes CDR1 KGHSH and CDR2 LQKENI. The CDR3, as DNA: TGTGCCAGCTCACCACTGTCACCTCAAGAGACCCAGTACTTC. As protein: CASSPLSPQETQYF.

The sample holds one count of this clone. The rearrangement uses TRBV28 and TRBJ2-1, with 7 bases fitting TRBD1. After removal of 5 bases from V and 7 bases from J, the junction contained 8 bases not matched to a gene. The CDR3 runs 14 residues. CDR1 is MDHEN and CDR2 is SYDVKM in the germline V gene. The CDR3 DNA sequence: TGTGCCAGCAGTAAGACAGGGTGGAGAAATGAGCAGTTCTTC. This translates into CASSKTGWRNEQFF. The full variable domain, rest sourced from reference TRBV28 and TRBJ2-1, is DVKVTQSSRYLVKRTGEKVFLECVQDMDHENMFWYRQDPGLGLRLIYFSYDVKMKEKGDIPEGYSVSREKKERFSLILESASTNQTSMYLCASSKTGWRNEQFFGPGTRLTVL.

CDR3 residues: CASSIGDAVWEKLFF. The CDR3 DNA reads TGTGCCAGTAGTATAGGGGACGCAGTTTGGGAAAAACTGTTTTTT. The rearrangement uses TRBV19 and TRBJ1-4, with a weak D call TRBD1 (5 bases). CDR1 LNHDA and CDR2 SQIVND come from the germline V gene (reference sequence). CDR3 length: 15 amino acids. Trimming removed 1 base from V and 8 bases from J, with 14 bases in between.

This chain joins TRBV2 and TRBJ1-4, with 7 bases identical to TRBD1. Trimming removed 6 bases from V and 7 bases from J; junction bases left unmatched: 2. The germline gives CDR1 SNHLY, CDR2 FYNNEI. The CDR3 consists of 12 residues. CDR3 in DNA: TGTGCCAGCAGATGGGACAGTGAAAAACTGTTTTTT. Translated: CASRWDSEKLFF.

The CDR3 region is CASESRTQYF. The CDR3 DNA reads as TGTGCCAGCGAGAGCAGGACCCAGTACTTC. The chain has TRBV2 and TRBJ2-5; D remains ambiguous. With 8 bases removed from V and 7 bases from J, the gap between germline ends came to 8 bases. The V gene's germline CDR1 is SNHLY and CDR2 FYNNEI. The CDR3 sequence is 10 residues long.